The clone carrying this TCR beta chain showed up just a few times. Its antigen is not known. Germline CDR1 SEHNR, CDR2 FQNEAQ (reference sequence). The CDR3 loop spans 15 amino acids. Trimming cost V 4 bases and J 7 bases; bases outside gene matches: 8. The data derive from a study of human T cells and chemical hapten exposure. Study-wide background: TCR yields per sample varied mostly from small pooled library volume differences.

Study-wide results and caveats: There was no change with DPC sensitization in TCRs above 1 in 1000 frequency.

The library tagged individual cDNA molecules with unique molecular identifiers. In the original workflow: Per sample, the median was about 95,000 TCRs, with values from roughly 25,000 to 750,000. TCRdb passed the 5' RACE reads through MiXCR, listing each CDR3 protein once. The V and J calls come from TCRdb's annotation, not from the publication. Here the sample spans approximately 110,000 distinct CDR3 sequences, roughly 18% being singletons. Sequencing started from total RNA isolated from unfractionated whole blood. The origin of this receptor is a human donor in good health. The genes are TRBV7-9 and TRBJ2-4; 9 bases are shared with TRBD2. In DNA, the CDR3 is TGTGCCAGCAGCTCACGGCGGGAGGGCCGGAACATTCAGTACTTC. Translation gives CASSSRREGRNIQYF.